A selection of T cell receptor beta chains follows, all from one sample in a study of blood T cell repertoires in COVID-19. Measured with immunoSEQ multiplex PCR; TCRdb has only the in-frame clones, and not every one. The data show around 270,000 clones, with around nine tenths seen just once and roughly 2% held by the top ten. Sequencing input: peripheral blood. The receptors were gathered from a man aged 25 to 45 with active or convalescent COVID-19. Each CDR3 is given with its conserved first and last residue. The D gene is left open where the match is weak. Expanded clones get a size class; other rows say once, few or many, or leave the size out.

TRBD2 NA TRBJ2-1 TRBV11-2 TGTGCCAGCAGCTTAAATGAGCGGGGGCTTAACAATGAGCAGTTCTTC CASSLNERGLNNEQFF
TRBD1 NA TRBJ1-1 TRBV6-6 TGTGCCAGCAGTTACTCTGGGACAGGAAACACTGAAGCTTTCTTT CASSYSGTGNTEAFF
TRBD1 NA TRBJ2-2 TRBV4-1 TGCGCCAGCAGCCCAGGACAGGGTCCTTCAGAGGAGCTGTTTTTT CASSPGQGPSEELFF
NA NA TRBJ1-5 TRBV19 TGTGCCAGTAGTATAGGTGGGCCTACCTCGCCCCAGCATTTT CASSIGGPTSPQHF
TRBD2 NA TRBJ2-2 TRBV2 TGTGCCAGCAGTGGGACTAGCCGCACCGGGGAGCTGTTTTTT CASSGTSRTGELFF
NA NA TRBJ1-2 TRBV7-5 TGTGCCAGAAGCAGAAACAGATATGGCTACACCTTC CARSRNRYGYTF
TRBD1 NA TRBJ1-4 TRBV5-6 TGTGCCAGCAGCTTGGGTGGGACAGGTGTTAATGAAAAACTGTTTTTT CASSLGGTGVNEKLFF
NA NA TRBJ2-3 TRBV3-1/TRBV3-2 TGTGCCAGCAGCCACTCGCCCGGGAGCACAGATACGCAGTATTTT CASSHSPGSTDTQYF
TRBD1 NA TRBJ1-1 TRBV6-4 TGTGCCAGCAGGGAAGACAGGGGTAACACTGAAGCTTTCTTT CASREDRGNTEAFF
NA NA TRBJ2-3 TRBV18 TGTGCCAGCTCACCAGGTTTAGGGGTTTCGGATACGCAGTATTTT CASSPGLGVSDTQYF
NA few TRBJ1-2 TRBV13 TGTGCCAGCAGCCCAGAAGGACCTAACAGGGATGGCTACACCTTC CASSPEGPNRDGYTF
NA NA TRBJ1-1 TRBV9 TGTGCCAGCAACCGGGACATGAACACTGAAGCTTTCTTT CASNRDMNTEAFF
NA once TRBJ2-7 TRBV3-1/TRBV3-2 TGTGCCAGCAGCCAGTCGGTCTACGAGCAGTACTTC CASSQSVYEQYF
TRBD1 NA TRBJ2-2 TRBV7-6 TGTGCCAGCAGCTTTTTTCAGGGGGCTACCGGGGAGCTGTTTTTT CASSFFQGATGELFF
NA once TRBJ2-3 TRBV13 TGTGCCAGCAGCTTAGGGACTAGACAAGATACGCAGTATTTT CASSLGTRQDTQYF
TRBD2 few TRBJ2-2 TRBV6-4 TGTGCCAGCAGCCCCTACGGGGGGAGCACCGGGGAGCTGTTTTTT CASSPYGGSTGELFF
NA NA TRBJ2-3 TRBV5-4 TGTGCCAGCAGCTGGGGGGGGGCGAGCACAGATACGCAGTATTTT CASSWGGASTDTQYF
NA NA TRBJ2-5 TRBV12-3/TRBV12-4 TGTGCCAGCAGTTTGTCCGGGGAGACCCAGTACTTC CASSLSGETQYF
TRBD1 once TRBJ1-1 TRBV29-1 TGCAGCGCGCAGGGGGCGGAAGCTTTCTTT CSAQGAEAFF
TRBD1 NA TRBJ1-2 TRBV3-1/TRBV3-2 TGTGCCAGCAGCCAAGAACAGGGGGTCTATGGCTACACCTTC CASSQEQGVYGYTF
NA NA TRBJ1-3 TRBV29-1 TGCAGCGGGACCATTTCGGGGGCTGGAAACACCATATATTTT CSGTISGAGNTIYF
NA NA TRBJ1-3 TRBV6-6 TGTGCCAGCAGTTACTCGTTACCACTTTATGGAAACACCATATATTTT CASSYSLPLYGNTIYF
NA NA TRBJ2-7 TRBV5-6 TGTGCCAGCAGATCCTGGGCAGGCCCTAACTACGAGCAGTACTTC CASRSWAGPNYEQYF
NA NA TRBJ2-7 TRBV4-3 TGCGCCAGCAGCCCGGCCGGGGGTGCCCACGAGCAGTACTTC CASSPAGGAHEQYF
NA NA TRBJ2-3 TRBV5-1 TGCGCCAGCAGCTTTGAGTCAGATACGCAGTATTTT CASSFESDTQYF
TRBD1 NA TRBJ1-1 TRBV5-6 TGTGCCAGCAGCCGGGACAGGGTCTTCACTGAAGCTTTCTTT CASSRDRVFTEAFF
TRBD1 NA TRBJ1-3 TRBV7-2 TGTGCCAGCAGCCAGGGACAGATCTCTGGAAACACCATATATTTT CASSQGQISGNTIYF
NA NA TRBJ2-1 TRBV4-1 TGCGCCAGCAGCCAAGGTCCTGGGAGATCGGAGCAGTTCTTC CASSQGPGRSEQFF
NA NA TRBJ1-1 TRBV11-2 TGTGCCAGCAGCTTAGGGGCAGGGGACACTGAAGCTTTCTTT CASSLGAGDTEAFF